This T cell receptor beta chain was profiled in a study of blood T cell repertoires in COVID-19. Looking at the study overall: The samples span acute and convalescent COVID-19 from the United States, Italy and Spain. Sources were T cells, B-cell-depleted T cells, or PBMCs; the material itself was cDNA or gDNA.

V was shortened by 4 bases and J by 0 bases, with 13 bases between the two germline ends. There are 17 residues in the CDR3. Germline V CDR1 and CDR2: SEHNR, FQNEAQ (reference sequence). This clone was seen only a few times. Original methodology: Amplified reference gene primers provided the basis for estimating nucleated cell counts. Assay used: immunoSEQ multiplex PCR; TCRdb lists only in-frame clones, some missing. The DNA gave D and trimming, while V, J and clone size come from that table. In the table there are fewer than 100,000 clones, around 75% of which are singletons. V and J are TRBV7-9 and TRBJ2-6; D is perhaps TRBD1 (5 bases). The sample consisted of peripheral blood. The origin of this receptor is a man between 65 and 80 years old with acute or convalescent COVID-19. In nucleotides, the CDR3 is TGTGCCAGCAGCTCCGCAGGGCCCCTCTCTGGGGCCAACGTCCTGACTTTC. It yields the protein CASSSAGPLSGANVLTF.